This TCR beta chain was profiled in a study of regulatory T cells in long-lasting Graves disease. At the level of the study: Newly diagnosed Graves' patients took antithyroid drugs under 3 months. Overall study findings and caveats: Less diverse TCR repertoires were seen in persistent Graves' patients than in newly diagnosed ones.

Arm-PCR of CDR3 regions and iRepertoire HTBI primers were the basis on which TCR beta libraries were built. MiXCR, run by TCRdb on the multiplex PCR reads, gives a single entry per CDR3 protein. The table includes 500,000 or so distinct CDR3 sequences, 14% detected once. Time point noted: newly diagnosed GD, antithyroid drugs for less than 3 months. From RNA extracted from PBMCs, the TCR library was made. This clonotype has just a few counts. Its specificity is unknown. The data were also submitted as part of a second study, on T cells in Graves' hyperthyroidism and ophthalmopathy. This second study notes: Lactation, pregnancy, other autoimmune disease or uncontrolled infection led to exclusion of patients.

The sequence derives from a woman aged 45-65 years with Graves disease. This specimen consisted of peripheral blood mononuclear cells (PBMCs), obtained at new diagnosis, from a patient treated with antithyroid drugs.

CDR3 amino acids: CAISDRGGQGAITEAFF. CDR3 coding DNA: TGTGCCATCAGTGATAGGGGGGGACAGGGGGCAATAACTGAAGCTTTCTTT. This rearrangement joins TRBV10-3 to TRBJ1-1; 12 positions agree with TRBD1. V shed 3 bases and J 5 bases; nucleotides not matched to a gene: 10. The CDR3 sequence is 17 residues long. CDR1 and CDR2 (germline): ENHRY, SYGVKD.